These 8 T cell receptor beta chains originate from one sample sequenced in a study of blood T cell repertoires in COVID-19. Assay: immunoSEQ multiplex PCR; the TCRdb copy retains only in-frame clones and omits some. The sample records 80,000 to 95,000 clones, roughly 84% being singletons. Specimen: peripheral blood. These receptors came from a woman of 80 years or more with active or convalescent COVID-19.

V usage is TRBV7-6 and J usage is TRBJ2-2; the match to TRBD1 covers 7 bases. There are 16 residues in the CDR3. CDR1 and CDR2 (germline): SGHVS, FNYEAQ. Trimming removed 6 bases from V and 1 base from J; junction bases left unmatched: 8. The CDR3, as DNA: TGTGCCAGCAGACCTAACAGGGGCCTGAACACCGGGGAGCTGTTTTTT. This translates into CASRPNRGLNTGELFF.

The gene calls are TRBV15 and TRBJ2-3, with 8 bases aligning to TRBD2. J lost 3 bases, V lost 1 base, and 9 bases had no gene match. The CDR3 consists of 17 residues. The germline gives CDR1 LNHNV, CDR2 YYDKDF (reference sequence). CDR3 region: CATSRASGGRVTDTQYF. The CDR3 DNA reads TGTGCCACCAGCAGAGCTTCGGGGGGGAGGGTTACAGATACGCAGTATTTT.

The chain is built from TRBV7-9 and TRBJ2-7; perhaps TRBD1 as D (5 bases). The CDR3 contains 12 residues. Germline V gene sequence: CDR1 SEHNR, CDR2 FQNEAQ (reference sequence). The germline V and J ends were trimmed by 5 bases and 4 bases, with 9 bases remaining between them. CDR3 loop: CASSIGAYEQYF. CDR3 nucleotide sequence: TGTGCCAGCAGCATAGGGGCGTACGAGCAGTACTTC.

V gene TRBV19 combines with J gene TRBJ2-4; TRBD1 might be the D (7 bases). The CDR3 consists of 17 residues. Germline loops: CDR1 LNHDA, CDR2 SQIVND (reference sequence). V dropped 1 base and J dropped 4 bases, with 17 bases sitting between them. CDR3 sequence (DNA): TGTGCCAGTAGTATAGGACAGGGTCGGAGGGGGAAAAACATTCAGTACTTC. The encoded protein is CASSIGQGRRGKNIQYF.

The chain couples TRBV5-6 to TRBJ1-2; the match to TRBD1 covers 7 bases. J was trimmed by 7 bases and V by 5 bases; bases with no gene match: 17. Germline CDR1 reads SGHDT; CDR2 reads YYEEEE. The CDR3 runs to 16 residues. The CDR3 spells CASSLRTGAVTFGYTF. The CDR3 coding sequence is TGTGCCAGCAGTCTGCGTACAGGGGCGGTAACCTTTGGCTACACCTTC. Variable domain in full (rest from reference TRBV5-6 and TRBJ1-2): DAGVTQSPTHLIKTRGQQVTLRCSPKSGHDTVSWYQQALGQGPQFIFQYYEEEERQRGNFPDRFSGHQFPNYSSELNVNALLLGDSALYLCASSLRTGAVTFGYTFGSGTRLTVV.

A note on this clone: This specimen includes other DNA sequences encoding the same CDR3. J is TRBJ2-4 and V is TRBV12-3 or TRBV12-4; 7 bases are a match to TRBD1. This CDR3 is 13 amino acids long. Unmatched junction bases numbered 0, after V lost 4 bases and J lost 3 bases. CDR3 DNA: TGTGCCAGCAGTTGGGACAGCAAAAACATTCAGTACTTC. Amino acid sequence: CASSWDSKNIQYF.

This clone occurred a few times. The chain is built from TRBV28 and TRBJ2-2, with 12 nucleotides matching TRBD2. The V segment lost 7 bases and the J segment 3 bases; nucleotides outside the gene matches: 9. This CDR3 is 17 amino acids long. In germline, CDR1 is MDHEN, CDR2 SYDVKM. Here the CDR3 DNA reads TGTGCCAGCACCGGGCTAGCGGGAGGGCCGTACACCGGGGAGCTGTTTTTT. Protein sequence: CASTGLAGGPYTGELFF.

Remarks on this clone: Germline is not matched at one junction end, which may reflect a read error. The chain combines TRBV6-5 with TRBJ2-3; 8 bases map to TRBD2. Per the germline V gene, CDR1 is MNHEY and CDR2 is SVGAGI. There are 11 residues in the CDR3. As DNA, the CDR3 is TGTGCCAGCAGATATTCCGGGACTAGGAACTTT. Protein product: CASRYSGTRNF.